This TCR beta chain comes out of a study of blood T cell repertoires in COVID-19. Germline assignment: CDR1 SGDLS and CDR2 YYNGEE. Deletions cut 2 bases from V and 7 bases from J, with 16 bases between. The CDR3 has 15 amino acids. Participants spanned ages 18 to 89 years and resided in over 20 US areas. TCRdb's table, derived via immunoSEQ multiplex PCR, lists solely in-frame clones and lacks some. The sample contains 450,000 to 500,000 clones, 75% to 90% of which appear only once. Sequencing was performed on PBMCs or T cells enriched from blood (not recorded which). V is TRBV9 and J is TRBJ2-1, with a tentative D call TRBD2 (7 bases). The sequence was collected from a woman aged 55-69 years who had recovered from COVID-19. This chain's CDR3 is CASSVWGGRENEQFF. The CDR3 DNA sequence: TGTGCCAGCAGCGTTTGGGGGGGCCGGGAGAATGAGCAGTTCTTC.